This entry describes one T cell receptor beta chain. Its antigen is as yet unknown. The V gene's germline CDR1 is MGHRA and CDR2 YSYEKL. V lost 0 bases, J lost 1 base, and 9 bases lay in between. This CDR3 region has 15 residues. This specimen belongs to a study of cytomegalovirus exposure and HLA in healthy donors. Study results and limitations: Differences between HLA loci emerged in a later analysis of TCR association rates, with DRB1 most and HLA-C fewest. In a later analysis, TCR beta V- and J-gene trimming was associated with a missense DCLRE1C variant. Presence/absence analyses took donor sequencing depth as roughly uniform.

The PCR was carried out with 60 Vbeta primers and 13 Jbeta primers. The protocol was immunoSEQ multiplex PCR, while the TCRdb copy is restricted to in-frame clones and leaves out a portion. This repertoire shows about 89,000 clones, approximately 80% found once; its top ten account for around 3.5%. This receptor was taken from a man aged 25-45 years in good health and CMV-seronegative. The sequenced sample was PBMCs. The gene calls are TRBV4-1 and TRBJ1-1; no clear D gene. CDR3 nucleotides: TGCGCCAGCAGCCAAGACCAGGCAAGGAACACTGAAGCTTTCTTT. Translated, it gives CASSQDQARNTEAFF.